The T cell receptor beta chain described here comes from a study of T cells after somatic rescue of genetic block. TCRdb keeps only in-frame clones here, not all; method: immunoSEQ multiplex PCR. The sample includes some 67,000 clones, just over 90% of them seen just once. The germline CDR1 and CDR2 sequences are MNHNS and SASEGT. The CDR3 has 17 amino acids. Trimming cost V 4 bases and J 0 bases; bases outside gene matches: 8. The sequenced sample consisted of peripheral blood mononuclear cells (PBMCs). V gene TRBV6-1 combines with J gene TRBJ2-1; 8 bases are shared with TRBD2. This sequence originates from a man aged 35 to 55. The CDR3 nucleotides read TGTGCCAGCAGTGGTCCTAGCGGGCCGAGCTCCTACAATGAGCAGTTCTTC. Its translation: CASSGPSGPSSYNEQFF.